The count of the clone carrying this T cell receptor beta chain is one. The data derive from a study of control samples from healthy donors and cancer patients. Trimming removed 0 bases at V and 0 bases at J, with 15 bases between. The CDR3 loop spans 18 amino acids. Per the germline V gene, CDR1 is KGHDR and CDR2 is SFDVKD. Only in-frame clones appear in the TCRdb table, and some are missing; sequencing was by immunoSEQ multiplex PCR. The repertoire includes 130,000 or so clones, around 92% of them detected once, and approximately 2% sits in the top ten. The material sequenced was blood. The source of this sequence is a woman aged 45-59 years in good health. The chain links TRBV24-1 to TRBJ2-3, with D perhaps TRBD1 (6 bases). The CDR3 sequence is CATSDLLGQKYSTDTQYF. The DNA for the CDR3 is TGTGCCACCAGTGATTTGCTGGGACAAAAATACAGCACAGATACGCAGTATTTT.